The 2 T cell receptor beta chains below all came from one sample that was sequenced in a study of spatial heterogeneity in lung cancer. TCRdb fed the 5' RACE reads into MiXCR, producing one record per CDR3 protein. The top ten hold about 18% of the sample, which has about 6,100 distinct CDR3 sequences, about 8% seen once. The time point denotes: sample taken at primary tumor resection. The sequenced sample was normal lung tissue next to the tumor, obtained at surgery. The receptors stem from a female donor with early-stage non-small cell lung cancer.

V usage is TRBV7-9 and J usage is TRBJ1-2, with D tentatively TRBD1 (6 bases). From germline, CDR1 is SEHNR and CDR2 FQNEAQ (reference sequence). V lost 3 bases, J lost 4 bases, and 9 bases lay in between. The CDR3 sequence is 13 residues long. For the CDR3, the DNA is TGTGCCAGCAGCTTCGGACAGATCTATGGCTACACCTTC. The encoded protein is CASSFGQIYGYTF. Supplemented by reference TRBV7-9 and TRBJ1-2, the full variable domain reads DTGVSQNPRHKITKRGQNVTFRCDPISEHNRLYWYRQTLGQGPEFLTYFQNEAQLEKSRLLSDRFSAERPKGSFSTLEIQRTEQGDSAMYLCASSFGQIYGYTFGSGTRLTVV.

This clonotype is judged medium-sized. The V and J genes are TRBV6-2 or TRBV6-3 and TRBJ2-5; 7 positions agree with TRBD1. V shed 8 bases, J shed 5 bases, and the junction held 14 bases outside the gene matches. The germline gives CDR1 MNHEY, CDR2 SVGEGT. This CDR3 contains 15 residues. The CDR3 coding sequence is TGTGCCAGCTCGCCCGGACAGGTTCAAGAGGAGACCCAGTACTTC. Protein: CASSPGQVQEETQYF.